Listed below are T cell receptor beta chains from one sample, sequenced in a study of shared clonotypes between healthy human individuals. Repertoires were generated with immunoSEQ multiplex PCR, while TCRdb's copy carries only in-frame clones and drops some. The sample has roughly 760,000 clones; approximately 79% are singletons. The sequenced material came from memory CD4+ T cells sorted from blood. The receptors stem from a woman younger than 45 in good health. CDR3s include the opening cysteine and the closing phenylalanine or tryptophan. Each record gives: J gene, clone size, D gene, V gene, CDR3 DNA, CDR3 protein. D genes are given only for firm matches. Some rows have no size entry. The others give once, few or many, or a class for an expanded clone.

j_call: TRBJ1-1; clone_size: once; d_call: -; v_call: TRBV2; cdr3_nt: TGTGCCAGCAGTAAAAGGGCGCAGGGGAACACTGAAGCTTTCTTT; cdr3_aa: CASSKRAQGNTEAFF
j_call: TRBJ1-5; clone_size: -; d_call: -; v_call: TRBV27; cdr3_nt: TGTGCCAGCAGCCGATTATTTGACAGGACCCTTAGCAATCAGCCCCAGCATTTT; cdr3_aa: CASSRLFDRTLSNQPQHF
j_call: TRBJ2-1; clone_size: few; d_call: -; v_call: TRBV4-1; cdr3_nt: TGCGCCAGCAGCCAAGGTTCCCAGGGACGCAATGAGCAGTTCTTC; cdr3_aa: CASSQGSQGRNEQFF
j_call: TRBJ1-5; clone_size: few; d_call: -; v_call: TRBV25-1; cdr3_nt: TGTGCCAGTTCGTTGCGCAATCAGCCCCAGCATTTT; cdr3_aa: CASSLRNQPQHF
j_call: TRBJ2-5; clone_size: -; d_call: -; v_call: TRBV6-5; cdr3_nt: TGTGCCAGCAGTTACTCCTGGGCTAGAAAAGAGACCCAGTACTTC; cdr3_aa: CASSYSWARKETQYF
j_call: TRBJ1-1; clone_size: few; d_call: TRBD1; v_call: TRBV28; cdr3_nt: TGTGCCAGCAGTAGGGGACAGCTGAACACTGAAGCTTTCTTT; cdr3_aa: CASSRGQLNTEAFF
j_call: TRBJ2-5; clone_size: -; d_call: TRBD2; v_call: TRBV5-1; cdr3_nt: TGCGCCAGCAGCTTGGATTACTTCCGGGAGGGACAAGAGACCCAGTACTTC; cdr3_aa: CASSLDYFREGQETQYF
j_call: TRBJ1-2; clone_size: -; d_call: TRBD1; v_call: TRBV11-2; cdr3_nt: TGTGCCAGCAGCATGGGACAGGGCGACTATGGCTACACCTTC; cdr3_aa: CASSMGQGDYGYTF
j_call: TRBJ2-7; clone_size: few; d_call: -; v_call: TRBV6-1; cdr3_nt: TGTGCCACTAACTTGGACTCCGGGTACTTC; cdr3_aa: CATNLDSGYF
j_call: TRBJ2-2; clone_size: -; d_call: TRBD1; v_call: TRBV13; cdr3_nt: TGTGCCAGCAGCTCAGCTCCGGGACAGGGGGCATCCGGGGAGCTGTTTTTT; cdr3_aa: CASSSAPGQGASGELFF
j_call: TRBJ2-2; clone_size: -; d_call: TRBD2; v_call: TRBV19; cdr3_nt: TGTGCCAGTAGGAAGGACACTAGCGGTTACACCGGGGAGCTGTTTTTT; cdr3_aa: CASRKDTSGYTGELFF
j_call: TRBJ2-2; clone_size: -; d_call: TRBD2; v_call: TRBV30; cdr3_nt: TGTGCCTGGAGTCCCCCTAGCGGGAGGTACACCGGGGAGCTGTTTTTT; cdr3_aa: CAWSPPSGRYTGELFF
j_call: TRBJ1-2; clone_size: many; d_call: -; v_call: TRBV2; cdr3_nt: TGTGCCAGCAGGCCTACCGACGCCCCCGGCTACACCTTC; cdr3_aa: CASRPTDAPGYTF
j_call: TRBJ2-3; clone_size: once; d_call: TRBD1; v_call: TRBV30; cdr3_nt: TGTGCCCGCTCTTCCGGGACAGGGGCCGCAGATACGCAGTATTTT; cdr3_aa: CARSSGTGAADTQYF
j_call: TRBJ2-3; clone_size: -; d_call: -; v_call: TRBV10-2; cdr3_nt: TGCGCCAGCAGTCCTAGACAGGCAACTAGCACAGATACGCAGTATTTT; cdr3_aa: CASSPRQATSTDTQYF
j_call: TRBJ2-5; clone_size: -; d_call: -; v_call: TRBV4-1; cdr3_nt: TGCGCCAGCAGCCAATCCCCACAAGAGACCCAGTACTTC; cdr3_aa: CASSQSPQETQYF
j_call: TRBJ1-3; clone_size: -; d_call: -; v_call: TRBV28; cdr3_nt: TGTGCCAGCAGCTCCGAGGGATGGCGAAACACCATATATTTT; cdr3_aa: CASSSEGWRNTIYF
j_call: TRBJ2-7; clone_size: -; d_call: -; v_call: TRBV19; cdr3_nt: TGTGCCAGTAGTATACGGCCCAGGGAGGTGGTCTACGAGCAGTACTTC; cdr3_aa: CASSIRPREVVYEQYF
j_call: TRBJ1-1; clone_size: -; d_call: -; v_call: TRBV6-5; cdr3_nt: TGTGCCAGCAGTTACTCGGCGGGGGTGAACACTGAAGCTTTCTTT; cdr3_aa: CASSYSAGVNTEAFF
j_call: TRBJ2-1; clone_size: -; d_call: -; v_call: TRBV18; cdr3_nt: TGTGCCAGCTCACCGAAGGCTAGCGAAGGAAATGAGCAGTTCTTC; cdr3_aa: CASSPKASEGNEQFF
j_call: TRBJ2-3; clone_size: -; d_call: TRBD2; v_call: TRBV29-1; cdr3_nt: TGCAGCGTTGAAGATCAGACCGGACTAGCCACAGATACGCAGTATTTT; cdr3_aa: CSVEDQTGLATDTQYF
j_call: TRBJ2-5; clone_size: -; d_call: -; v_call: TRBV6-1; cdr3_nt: TGTGCCAGCACTCAGGGGAGTGTGACCCAGTACTTC; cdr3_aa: CASTQGSVTQYF
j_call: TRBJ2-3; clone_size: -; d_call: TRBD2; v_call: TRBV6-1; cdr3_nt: TGTGCCAGCAGGGATGGGCTAGCGGGAGTCGATACGCAGTATTTT; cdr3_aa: CASRDGLAGVDTQYF
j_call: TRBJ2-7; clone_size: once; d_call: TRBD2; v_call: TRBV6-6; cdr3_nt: TGTGCCAGCAGTTCTGCACTAGCGGGACCGGAGTACTTC; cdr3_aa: CASSSALAGPEYF
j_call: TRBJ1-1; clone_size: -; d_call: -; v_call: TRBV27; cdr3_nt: TGTGCCAGCAGGACGGGGTTGAACACTGAAGCTTTCTTT; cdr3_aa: CASRTGLNTEAFF
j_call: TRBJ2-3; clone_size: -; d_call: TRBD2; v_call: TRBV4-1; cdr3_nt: TGCGCCAGCAGCCAAGTTCCGAGCGGGGGAAGGCGAGCCTCCACAGATACGCAGTATTTT; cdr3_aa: CASSQVPSGGRRASTDTQYF
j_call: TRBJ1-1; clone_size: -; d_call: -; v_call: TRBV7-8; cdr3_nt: TGTGCCAGCAGCAAACTTGGGGAAGCTTTCTTT; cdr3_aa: CASSKLGEAFF
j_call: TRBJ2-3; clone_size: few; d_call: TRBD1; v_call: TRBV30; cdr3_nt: TGTGCCTGGAGTGTACGTCTGGGACAGGGATTGGAAGGCACAGATACGCAGTATTTT; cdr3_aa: CAWSVRLGQGLEGTDTQYF
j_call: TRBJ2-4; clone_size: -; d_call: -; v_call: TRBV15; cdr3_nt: TGTGCCACCAGCAGGACTTCAACCCTAGCCAAAAACATTCAGTACTTC; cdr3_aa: CATSRTSTLAKNIQYF
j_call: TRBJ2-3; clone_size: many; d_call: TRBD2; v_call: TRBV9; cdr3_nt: TGTGCCAGCAGCCCGGGACTAGCGGGAGGGCCTCAAGATACGCAGTATTTT; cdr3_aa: CASSPGLAGGPQDTQYF
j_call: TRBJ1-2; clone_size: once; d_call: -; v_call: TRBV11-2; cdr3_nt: TGTGCCAGCAGCCCTGACAGTAACTATGGCTACACCTTC; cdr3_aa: CASSPDSNYGYTF
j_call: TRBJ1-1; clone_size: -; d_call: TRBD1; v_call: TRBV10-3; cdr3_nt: TGTGCCATCAGCCTGGGACAGATGAACACTGAAGCTTTCTTT; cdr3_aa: CAISLGQMNTEAFF
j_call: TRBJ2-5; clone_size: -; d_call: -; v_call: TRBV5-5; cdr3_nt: TGTGCCAGCAGCTTGTTCACGGGAGATAAAGAGACCCAGTACTTC; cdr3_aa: CASSLFTGDKETQYF
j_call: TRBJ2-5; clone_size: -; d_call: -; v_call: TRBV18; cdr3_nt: TGTGCCAGCTCACCACCATGGGGCGGTAGCGAGACCCAGTACTTC; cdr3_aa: CASSPPWGGSETQYF
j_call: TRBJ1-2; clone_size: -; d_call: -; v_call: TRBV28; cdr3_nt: TGTGCCAGCAAGGTTGGAGGGCGAGATGGCTACACCTTC; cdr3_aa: CASKVGGRDGYTF
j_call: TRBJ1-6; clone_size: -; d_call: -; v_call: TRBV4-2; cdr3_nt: TGTGCCAGCAGCCAAGAAGGTCCAGGGCGCTATAATTCACCCCTCCACTTT; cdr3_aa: CASSQEGPGRYNSPLHF
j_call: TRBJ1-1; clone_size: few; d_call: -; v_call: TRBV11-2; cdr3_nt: TGTGCCAGCAGCTTAGGGCACACTGAAGCTTTCTTT; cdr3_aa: CASSLGHTEAFF
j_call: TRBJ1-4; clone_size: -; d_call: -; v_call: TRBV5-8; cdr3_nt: TGTGCCAGCAGCTTAGCCGGGGGGACGACTAATGAAAAACTGTTTTTT; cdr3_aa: CASSLAGGTTNEKLFF
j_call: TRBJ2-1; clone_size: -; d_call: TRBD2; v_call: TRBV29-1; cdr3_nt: TGCAGCGTAGAAAAGACTAGCGGAGCTGGGAATGAGCAGTTCTTC; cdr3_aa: CSVEKTSGAGNEQFF
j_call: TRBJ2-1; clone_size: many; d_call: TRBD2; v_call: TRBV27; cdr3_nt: TGTGCCAGCACTCAACCGGGACTAGCGGGGGACAATGAGCAGTTCTTC; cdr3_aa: CASTQPGLAGDNEQFF
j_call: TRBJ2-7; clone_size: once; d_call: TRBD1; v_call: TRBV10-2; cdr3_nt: TGCGCCAGCAAGGAAGGACAGGGGGCCTTCTACGAGCAGTACTTC; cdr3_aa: CASKEGQGAFYEQYF
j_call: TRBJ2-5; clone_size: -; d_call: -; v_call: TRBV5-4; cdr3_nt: TGTGCCAGCAGACCGGACGTGAGTGGGGAGACCCAGTACTTC; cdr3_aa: CASRPDVSGETQYF